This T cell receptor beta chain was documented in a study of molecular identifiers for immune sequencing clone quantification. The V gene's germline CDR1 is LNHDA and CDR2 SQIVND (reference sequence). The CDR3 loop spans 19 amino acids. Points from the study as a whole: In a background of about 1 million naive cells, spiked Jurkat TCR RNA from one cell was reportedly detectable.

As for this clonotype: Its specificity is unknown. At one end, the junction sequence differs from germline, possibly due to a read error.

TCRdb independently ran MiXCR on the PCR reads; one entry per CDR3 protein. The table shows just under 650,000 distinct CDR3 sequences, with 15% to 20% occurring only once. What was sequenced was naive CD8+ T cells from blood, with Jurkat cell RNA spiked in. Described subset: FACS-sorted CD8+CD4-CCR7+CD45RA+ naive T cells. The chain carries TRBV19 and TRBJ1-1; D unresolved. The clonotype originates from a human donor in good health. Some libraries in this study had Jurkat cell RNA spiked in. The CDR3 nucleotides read TGTGCCAGTAATTTTTTAGGACGCGAGGGTCAATGGGTGAACATTGAAGCTTTCTTT. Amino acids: CASNFLGREGQWVNIEAFF.